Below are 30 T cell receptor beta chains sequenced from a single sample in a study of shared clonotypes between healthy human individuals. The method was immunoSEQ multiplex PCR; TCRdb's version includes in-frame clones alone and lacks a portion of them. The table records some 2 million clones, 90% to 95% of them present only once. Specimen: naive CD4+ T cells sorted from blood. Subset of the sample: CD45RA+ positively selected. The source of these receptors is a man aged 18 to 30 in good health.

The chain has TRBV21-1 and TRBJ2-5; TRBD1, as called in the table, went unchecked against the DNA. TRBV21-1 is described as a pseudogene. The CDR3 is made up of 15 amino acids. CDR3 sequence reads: CASTKRTGGEETQYF. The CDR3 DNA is TGTGCCAGCACCAAAAGGACAGGGGGCGAAGAGACCCAGTACTTC.

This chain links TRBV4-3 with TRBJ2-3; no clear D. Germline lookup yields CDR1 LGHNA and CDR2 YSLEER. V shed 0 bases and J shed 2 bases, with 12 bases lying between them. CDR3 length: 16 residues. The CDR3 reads CASSQEGAPPTDTQYF. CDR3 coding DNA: TGCGCCAGCAGCCAAGAAGGAGCGCCTCCCACAGATACGCAGTATTTT.

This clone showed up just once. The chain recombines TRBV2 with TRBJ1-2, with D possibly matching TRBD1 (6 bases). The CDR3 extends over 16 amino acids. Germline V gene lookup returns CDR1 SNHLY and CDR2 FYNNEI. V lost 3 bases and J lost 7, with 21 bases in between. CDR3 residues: CASSDPLGGKSSGYTF. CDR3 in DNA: TGTGCCAGCAGTGACCCCTTAGGGGGGAAATCGAGTGGCTACACCTTC. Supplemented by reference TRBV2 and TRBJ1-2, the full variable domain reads EPEVTQTPSHQVTQMGQEVILRCVPISNHLYFYWYRQILGQKVEFLVSFYNNEISEKSEIFDDQFSVERPDGSNFTLKIRSTKLEDSAMYFCASSDPLGGKSSGYTFGSGTRLTVV.

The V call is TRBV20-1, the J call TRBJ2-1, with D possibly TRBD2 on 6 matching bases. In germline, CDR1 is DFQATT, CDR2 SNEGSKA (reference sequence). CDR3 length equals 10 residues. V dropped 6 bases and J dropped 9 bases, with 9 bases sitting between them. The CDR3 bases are TGCAGTGCGCGCGGGGTTGAGCAGTTCTTC. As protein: CSARGVEQFF.

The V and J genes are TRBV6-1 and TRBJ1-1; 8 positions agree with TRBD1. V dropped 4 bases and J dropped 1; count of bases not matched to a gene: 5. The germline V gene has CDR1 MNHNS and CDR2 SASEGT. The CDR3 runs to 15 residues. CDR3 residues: CASSVGGTGNTEAFF. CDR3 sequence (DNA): TGTGCCAGCAGTGTCGGAGGGACAGGGAACACTGAAGCTTTCTTT.

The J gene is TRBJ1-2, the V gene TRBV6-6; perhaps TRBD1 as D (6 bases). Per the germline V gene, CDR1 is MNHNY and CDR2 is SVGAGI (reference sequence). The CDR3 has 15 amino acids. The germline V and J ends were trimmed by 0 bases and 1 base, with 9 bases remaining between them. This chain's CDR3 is CASSYSGAFNYGYTF. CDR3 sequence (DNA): TGTGCCAGCAGTTACTCGGGGGCGTTTAACTATGGCTACACCTTC.

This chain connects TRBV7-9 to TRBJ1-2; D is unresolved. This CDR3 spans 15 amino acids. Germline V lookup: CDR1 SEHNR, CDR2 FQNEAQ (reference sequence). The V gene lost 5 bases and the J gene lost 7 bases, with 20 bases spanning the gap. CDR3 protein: CASSVTRQEQFGYTF. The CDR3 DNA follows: TGTGCCAGCAGCGTAACCAGGCAGGAGCAATTTGGCTACACCTTC.

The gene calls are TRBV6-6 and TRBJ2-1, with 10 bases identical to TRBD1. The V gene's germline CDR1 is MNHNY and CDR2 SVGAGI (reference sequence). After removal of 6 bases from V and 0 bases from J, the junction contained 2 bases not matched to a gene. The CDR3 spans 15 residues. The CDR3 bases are TGTGCCAGCAGCCGGACAGGGGGCTCCTACAATGAGCAGTTCTTC. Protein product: CASSRTGGSYNEQFF.

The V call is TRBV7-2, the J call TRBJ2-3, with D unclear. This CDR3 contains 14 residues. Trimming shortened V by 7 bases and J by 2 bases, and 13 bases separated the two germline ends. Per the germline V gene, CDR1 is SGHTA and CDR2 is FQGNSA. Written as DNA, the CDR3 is TGTGCCAGCACCTTGGGAACCTTCACAGATACGCAGTATTTT. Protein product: CASTLGTFTDTQYF.

This chain's CDR3 is CASSPRNGDNEQFF. For the CDR3, the DNA is TGTGCCAGCTCACCACGTAATGGAGACAATGAGCAGTTCTTC. The chain links TRBV18 to TRBJ2-1; D not certain. Looked up from germline, CDR1 is KGHSH and CDR2 is LQKENI. V shed 1 base and J shed 5 bases, with 9 bases lying between them. This CDR3 is 14 amino acids long. The full variable domain, rest sourced from reference TRBV18 and TRBJ2-1, is NAGVMQNPRHLVRRRGQEARLRCSPMKGHSHVYWYRQLPEEGLKFMVYLQKENIIDESGMPKERFSAEFPKEGPSILRIQQVVRGDSAAYFCASSPRNGDNEQFFGPGTRLTVL.

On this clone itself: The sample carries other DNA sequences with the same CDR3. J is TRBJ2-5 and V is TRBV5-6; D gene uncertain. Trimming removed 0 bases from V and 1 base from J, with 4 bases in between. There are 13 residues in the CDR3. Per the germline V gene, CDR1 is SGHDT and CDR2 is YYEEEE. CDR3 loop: CASSLGPQETQYF. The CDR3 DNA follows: TGTGCCAGCAGCTTGGGGCCCCAAGAGACCCAGTACTTC.

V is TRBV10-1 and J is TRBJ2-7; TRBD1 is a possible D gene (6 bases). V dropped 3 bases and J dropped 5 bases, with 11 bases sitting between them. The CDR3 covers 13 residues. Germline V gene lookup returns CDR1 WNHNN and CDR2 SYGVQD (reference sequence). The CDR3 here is CASSEGGAHEQYF. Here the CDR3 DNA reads TGCGCCAGCAGTGAAGGGGGAGCGCACGAGCAGTACTTC.

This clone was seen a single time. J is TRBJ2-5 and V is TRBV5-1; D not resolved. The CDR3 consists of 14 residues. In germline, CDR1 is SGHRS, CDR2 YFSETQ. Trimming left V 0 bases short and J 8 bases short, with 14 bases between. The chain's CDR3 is CASSLDVGTETQYF. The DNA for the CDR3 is TGCGCCAGCAGCTTGGATGTGGGCACGGAAACCCAGTACTTC.

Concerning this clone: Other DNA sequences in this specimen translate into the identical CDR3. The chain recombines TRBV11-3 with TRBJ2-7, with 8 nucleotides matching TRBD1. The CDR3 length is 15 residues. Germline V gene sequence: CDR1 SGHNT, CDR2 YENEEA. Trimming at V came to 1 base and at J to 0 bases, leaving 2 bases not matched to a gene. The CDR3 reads CASSLGQGSSYEQYF. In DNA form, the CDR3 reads TGTGCCAGCAGCTTAGGACAGGGGAGCTCCTACGAGCAGTACTTC.

The CDR3 sequence: CASTPSEGMNTEAFF. The CDR3, as DNA: TGTGCCAGTACCCCCTCGGAGGGGATGAACACTGAAGCTTTCTTT. The chain is built from TRBV19 and TRBJ1-1; possible D gene TRBD1, 5 bases. CDR3 length: 15 residues. CDR1 and CDR2 from the germline V gene are LNHDA and SQIVND (reference sequence). Trimming took off 7 bases at V and 0 bases at J, with 15 bases between the two ends.

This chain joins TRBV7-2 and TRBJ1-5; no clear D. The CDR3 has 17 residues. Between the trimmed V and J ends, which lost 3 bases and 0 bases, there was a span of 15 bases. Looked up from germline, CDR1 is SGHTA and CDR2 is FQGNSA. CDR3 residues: CASSFFGPPDSNQPQHF. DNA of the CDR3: TGTGCCAGCAGCTTTTTCGGGCCCCCCGATAGCAATCAGCCCCAGCATTTT.

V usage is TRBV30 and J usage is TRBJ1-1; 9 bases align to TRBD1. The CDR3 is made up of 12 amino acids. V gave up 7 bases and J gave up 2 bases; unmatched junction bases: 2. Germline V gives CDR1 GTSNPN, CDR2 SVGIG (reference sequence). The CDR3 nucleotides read TGTGCCTACACAGGGGGCAACACTGAAGCTTTCTTT. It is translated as CAYTGGNTEAFF.

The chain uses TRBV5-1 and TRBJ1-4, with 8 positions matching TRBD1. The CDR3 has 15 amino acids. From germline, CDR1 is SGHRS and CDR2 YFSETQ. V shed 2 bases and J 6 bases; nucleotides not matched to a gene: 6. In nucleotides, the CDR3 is TGCGCCAGCAGCTTACCGGACAGGGATGATGAAAAACTGTTTTTT. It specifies CASSLPDRDDEKLFF.

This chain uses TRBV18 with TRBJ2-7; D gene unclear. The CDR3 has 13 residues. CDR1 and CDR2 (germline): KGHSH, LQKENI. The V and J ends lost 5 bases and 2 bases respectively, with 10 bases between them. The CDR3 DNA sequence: TGTGCCAGCTCAATAGGGCGACCCTACGAGCAGTACTTC. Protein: CASSIGRPYEQYF.

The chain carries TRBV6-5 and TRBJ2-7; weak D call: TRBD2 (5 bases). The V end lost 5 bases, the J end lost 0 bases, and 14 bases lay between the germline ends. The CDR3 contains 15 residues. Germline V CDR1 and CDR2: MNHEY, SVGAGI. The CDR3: CASSLRWAGSYEQYF. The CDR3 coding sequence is TGTGCCAGCAGTCTCCGTTGGGCGGGCTCCTACGAGCAGTACTTC.

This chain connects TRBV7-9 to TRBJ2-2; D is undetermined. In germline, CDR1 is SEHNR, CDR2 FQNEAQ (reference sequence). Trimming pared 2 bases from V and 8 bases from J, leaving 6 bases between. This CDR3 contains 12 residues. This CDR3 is CASSLSAGELFF. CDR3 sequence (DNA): TGTGCCAGCAGCTTAAGTGCAGGGGAGCTGTTTTTT. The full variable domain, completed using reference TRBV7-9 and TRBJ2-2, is DTGVSQNPRHKITKRGQNVTFRCDPISEHNRLYWYRQTLGQGPEFLTYFQNEAQLEKSRLLSDRFSAERPKGSFSTLEIQRTEQGDSAMYLCASSLSAGELFFGEGSRLTVL.

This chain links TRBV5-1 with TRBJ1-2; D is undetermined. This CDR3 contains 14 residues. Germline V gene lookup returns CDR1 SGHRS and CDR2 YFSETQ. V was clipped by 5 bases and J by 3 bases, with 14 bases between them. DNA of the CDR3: TGCGCCAGCAGAAACAAGAGGTTGTACTATGGCTACACCTTC. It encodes CASRNKRLYYGYTF.

The CDR3 nucleotides are TGTGCCAGCAGTTTGATATTGAACACTGAAGCTTTCTTT. It translates to CASSLILNTEAFF. The chain couples TRBV28 to TRBJ1-1; D not certain. Germline-derived CDR1 and CDR2 are MDHEN and SYDVKM. The CDR3 is made up of 13 amino acids. The V gene lost 3 bases and the J gene lost 0 bases, with 5 bases spanning the gap.

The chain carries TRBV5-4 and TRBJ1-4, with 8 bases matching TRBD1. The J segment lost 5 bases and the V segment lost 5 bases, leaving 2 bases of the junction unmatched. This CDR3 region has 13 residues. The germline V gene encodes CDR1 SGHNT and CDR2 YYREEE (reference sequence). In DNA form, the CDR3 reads TGTGCCAGCAGGAGACAGGGGAATGAAAAACTGTTTTTT. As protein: CASRRQGNEKLFF.

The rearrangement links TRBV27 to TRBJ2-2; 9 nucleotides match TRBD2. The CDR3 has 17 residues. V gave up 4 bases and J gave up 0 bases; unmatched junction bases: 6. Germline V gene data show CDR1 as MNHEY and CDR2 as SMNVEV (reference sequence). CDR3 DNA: TGTGCCAGCAGTTCGGCCAGCGGGAGGACGAACACCGGGGAGCTGTTTTTT. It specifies CASSSASGRTNTGELFF.

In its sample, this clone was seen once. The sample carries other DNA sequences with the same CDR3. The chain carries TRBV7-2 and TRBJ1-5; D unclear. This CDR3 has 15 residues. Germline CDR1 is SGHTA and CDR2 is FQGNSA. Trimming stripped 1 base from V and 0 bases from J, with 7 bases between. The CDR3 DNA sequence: TGTGCCAGCAGCTTAGGAGTGCTTAGCAATCAGCCCCAGCATTTT. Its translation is CASSLGVLSNQPQHF.

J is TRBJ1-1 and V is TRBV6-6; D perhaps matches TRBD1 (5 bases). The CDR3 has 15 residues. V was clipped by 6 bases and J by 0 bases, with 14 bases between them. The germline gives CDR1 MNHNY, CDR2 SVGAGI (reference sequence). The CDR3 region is CASSSALGLNTEAFF. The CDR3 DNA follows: TGTGCCAGCAGCTCTGCGTTGGGGCTGAACACTGAAGCTTTCTTT.

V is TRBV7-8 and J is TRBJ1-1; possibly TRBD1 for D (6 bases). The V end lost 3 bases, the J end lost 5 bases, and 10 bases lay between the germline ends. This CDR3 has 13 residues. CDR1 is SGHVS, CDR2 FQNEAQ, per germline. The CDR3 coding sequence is TGTGCCAGCAGCTTGGGACAAAGGACTGAAGCTTTCTTT. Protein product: CASSLGQRTEAFF.

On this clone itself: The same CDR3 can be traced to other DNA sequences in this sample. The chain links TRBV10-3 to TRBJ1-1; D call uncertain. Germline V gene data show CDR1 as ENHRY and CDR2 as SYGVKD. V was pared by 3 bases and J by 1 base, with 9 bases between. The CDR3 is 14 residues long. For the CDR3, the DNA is TGTGCCATCAGTGAAAGTGGCCAGAACACTGAAGCTTTCTTT. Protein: CAISESGQNTEAFF.

The CDR3 here is CGELSGANVLTF. CDR3 bases: TGCGGAGAGTTATCTGGGGCCAACGTCCTGACTTTC. The rearrangement uses TRBV29-1 and TRBJ2-6; D gene unclear. The CDR3 runs 12 residues. Germline V gives CDR1 SQVTM, CDR2 ANQGSEA.